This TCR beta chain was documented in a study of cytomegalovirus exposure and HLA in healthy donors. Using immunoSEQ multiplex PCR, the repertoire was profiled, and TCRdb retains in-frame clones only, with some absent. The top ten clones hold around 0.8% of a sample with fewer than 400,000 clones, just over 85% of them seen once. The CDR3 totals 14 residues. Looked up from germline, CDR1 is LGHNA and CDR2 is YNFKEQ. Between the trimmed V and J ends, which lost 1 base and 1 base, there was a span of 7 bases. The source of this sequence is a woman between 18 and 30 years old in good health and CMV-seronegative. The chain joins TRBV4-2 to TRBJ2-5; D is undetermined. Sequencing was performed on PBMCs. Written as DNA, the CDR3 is TGTGCCAGCAGCCAAGGAAACAGCCAAGAGACCCAGTACTTC. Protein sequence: CASSQGNSQETQYF.